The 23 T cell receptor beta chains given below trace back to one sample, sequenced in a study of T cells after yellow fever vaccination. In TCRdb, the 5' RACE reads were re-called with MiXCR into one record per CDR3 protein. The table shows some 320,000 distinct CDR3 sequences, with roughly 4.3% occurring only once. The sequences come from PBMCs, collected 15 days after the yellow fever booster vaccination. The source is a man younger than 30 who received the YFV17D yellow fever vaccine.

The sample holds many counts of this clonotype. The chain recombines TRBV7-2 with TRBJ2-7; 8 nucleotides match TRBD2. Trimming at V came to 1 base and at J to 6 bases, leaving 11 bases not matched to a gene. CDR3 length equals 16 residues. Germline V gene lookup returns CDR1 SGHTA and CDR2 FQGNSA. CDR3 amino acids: CASSLGSGGVLGEQYF. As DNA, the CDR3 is TGTGCCAGCAGCTTAGGGAGCGGGGGAGTGCTGGGCGAGCAGTACTTC.

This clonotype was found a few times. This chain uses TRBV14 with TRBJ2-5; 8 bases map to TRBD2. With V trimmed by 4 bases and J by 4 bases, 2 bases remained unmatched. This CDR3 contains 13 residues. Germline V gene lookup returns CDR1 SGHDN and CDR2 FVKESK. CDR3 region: CASSRGGTETQYF. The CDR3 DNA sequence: TGTGCCAGCAGCCGCGGGGGGACAGAGACCCAGTACTTC.

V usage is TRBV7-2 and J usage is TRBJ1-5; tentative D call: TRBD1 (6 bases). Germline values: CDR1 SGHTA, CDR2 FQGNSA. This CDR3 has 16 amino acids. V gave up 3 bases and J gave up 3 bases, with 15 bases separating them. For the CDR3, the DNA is TGTGCCAGCAGCTTCGACCGAGGACAGATCAATCAGCCCCAGCATTTT. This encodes CASSFDRGQINQPQHF.

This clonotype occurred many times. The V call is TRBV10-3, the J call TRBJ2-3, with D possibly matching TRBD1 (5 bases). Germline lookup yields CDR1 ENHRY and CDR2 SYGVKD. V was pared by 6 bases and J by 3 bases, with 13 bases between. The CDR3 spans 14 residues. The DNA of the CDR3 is TGTGCCATCAGAGATCTCCAGGGAACAGATACGCAGTATTTT. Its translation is CAIRDLQGTDTQYF.

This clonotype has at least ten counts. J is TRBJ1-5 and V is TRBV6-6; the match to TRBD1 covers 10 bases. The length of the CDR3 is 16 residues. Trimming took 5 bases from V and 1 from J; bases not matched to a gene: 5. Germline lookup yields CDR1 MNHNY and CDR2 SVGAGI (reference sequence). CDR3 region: CASSPRQGASNQPQHF. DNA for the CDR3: TGTGCCAGCAGTCCGCGACAGGGGGCGAGCAATCAGCCCCAGCATTTT.

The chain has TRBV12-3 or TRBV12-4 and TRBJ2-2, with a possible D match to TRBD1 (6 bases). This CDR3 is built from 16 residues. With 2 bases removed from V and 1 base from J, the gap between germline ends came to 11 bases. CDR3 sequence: CASSLLGRGNTGELFF. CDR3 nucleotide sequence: TGTGCCAGCAGTTTATTGGGCAGGGGGAACACCGGGGAGCTGTTTTTT.

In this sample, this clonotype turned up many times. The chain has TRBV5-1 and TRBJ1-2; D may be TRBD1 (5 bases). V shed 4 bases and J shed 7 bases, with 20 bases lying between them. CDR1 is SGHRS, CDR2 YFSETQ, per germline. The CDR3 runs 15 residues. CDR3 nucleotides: TGCGCCAGCAGCCTGATCAGACGCAGGGTGGGTGGCTACACCTTC. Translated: CASSLIRRRVGGYTF. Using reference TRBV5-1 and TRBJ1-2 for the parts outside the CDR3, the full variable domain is KAGVTQTPRYLIKTRGQQVTLSCSPISGHRSVSWYQQTPGQGLQFLFEYFSETQRNKGNFPGRFSGRQFSNSRSEMNVSTLELGDSALYLCASSLIRRRVGGYTFGSGTRLTVV.

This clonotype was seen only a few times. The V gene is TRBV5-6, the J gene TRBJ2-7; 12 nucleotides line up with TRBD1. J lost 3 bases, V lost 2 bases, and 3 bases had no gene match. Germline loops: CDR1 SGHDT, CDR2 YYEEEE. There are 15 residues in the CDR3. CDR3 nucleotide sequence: TGTGCCAGCAGCTTTGGGACAGGGGGCTTCTACGAGCAGTACGTC. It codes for CASSFGTGGFYEQYV.

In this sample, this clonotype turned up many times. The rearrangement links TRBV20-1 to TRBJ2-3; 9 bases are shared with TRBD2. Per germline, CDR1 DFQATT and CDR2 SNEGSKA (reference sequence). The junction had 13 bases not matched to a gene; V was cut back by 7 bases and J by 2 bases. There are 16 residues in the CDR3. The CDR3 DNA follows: TGCAGTGTTATACCTCACAGCGGGGGGATCACAGATACGCAGTATTTT. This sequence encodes CSVIPHSGGITDTQYF.

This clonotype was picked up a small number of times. The CDR3 coding sequence is TGCAGTGCTAGAGAACGAGGGGGGCGGGCTGAAGCTTTCTTT. It encodes CSARERGGRAEAFF. The V and J genes are TRBV20-1 and TRBJ1-1; tentative D call: TRBD1 (6 bases). CDR1 and CDR2 from the germline V gene are DFQATT and SNEGSKA (reference sequence). This CDR3 contains 14 residues. V was clipped by 0 bases and J by 6 bases, with 14 bases between them.

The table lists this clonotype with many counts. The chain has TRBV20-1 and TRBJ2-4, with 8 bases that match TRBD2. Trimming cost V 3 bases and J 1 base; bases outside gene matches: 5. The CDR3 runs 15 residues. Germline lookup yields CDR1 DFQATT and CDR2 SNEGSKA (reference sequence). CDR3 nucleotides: TGCAGTGCTAGTTTGGGACTAGAGGCCAAAAACATTCAGTACTTC. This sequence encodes CSASLGLEAKNIQYF.

The CDR3 sequence is CSARSGDEKLFF. The CDR3, as DNA: TGCAGTGCTAGATCGGGGGATGAAAAACTGTTTTTT. The chain links TRBV20-1 to TRBJ1-4; a weak D match, TRBD1 (5 bases). V lost 2 bases and J lost 6, with 7 bases in between. CDR3 length equals 12 residues. Germline V gene lookup returns CDR1 DFQATT and CDR2 SNEGSKA (reference sequence).

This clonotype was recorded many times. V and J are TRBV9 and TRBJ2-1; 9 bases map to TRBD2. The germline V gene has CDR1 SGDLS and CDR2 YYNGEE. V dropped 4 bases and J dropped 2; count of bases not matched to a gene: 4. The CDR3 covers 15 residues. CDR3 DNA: TGTGCCAGCAGCCTTAGCGGGGGTCCCTACAATGAGCAGTTCTTC. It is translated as CASSLSGGPYNEQFF. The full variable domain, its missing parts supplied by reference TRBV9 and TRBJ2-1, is DSGVTQTPKHLITATGQRVTLRCSPRSGDLSVYWYQQSLDQGLQFLIQYYNGEERAKGNILERFSAQQFPDLHSELNLSSLELGDSALYFCASSLSGGPYNEQFFGPGTRLTVL.

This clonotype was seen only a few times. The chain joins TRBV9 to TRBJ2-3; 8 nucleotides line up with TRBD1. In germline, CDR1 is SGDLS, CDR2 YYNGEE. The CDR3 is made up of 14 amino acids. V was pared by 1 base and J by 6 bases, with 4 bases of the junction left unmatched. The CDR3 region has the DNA TGTGCCAGCAGCGTAATTGGACAGGGCGATACGCAGTATTTT. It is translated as CASSVIGQGDTQYF.

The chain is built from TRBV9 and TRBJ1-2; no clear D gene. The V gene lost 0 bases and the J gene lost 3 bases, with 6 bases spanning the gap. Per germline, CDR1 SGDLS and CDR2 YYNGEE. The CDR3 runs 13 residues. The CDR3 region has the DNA TGTGCCAGCAGCGTAGTCAGCGACTATGGCTACACCTTC. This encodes CASSVVSDYGYTF. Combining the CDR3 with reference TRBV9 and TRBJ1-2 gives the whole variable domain DSGVTQTPKHLITATGQRVTLRCSPRSGDLSVYWYQQSLDQGLQFLIQYYNGEERAKGNILERFSAQQFPDLHSELNLSSLELGDSALYFCASSVVSDYGYTFGSGTRLTVV.

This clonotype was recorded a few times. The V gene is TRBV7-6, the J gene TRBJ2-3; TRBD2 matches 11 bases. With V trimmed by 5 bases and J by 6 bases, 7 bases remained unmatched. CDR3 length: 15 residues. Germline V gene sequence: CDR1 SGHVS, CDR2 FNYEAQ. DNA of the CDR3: TGTGCCAGCAGCCTCCGGATAGCGGGGGGGGATACGCAGTATTTT. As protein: CASSLRIAGGDTQYF.

The CDR3 sequence: CSAQGQTKYGYTF. In DNA form, the CDR3 reads TGCAGTGCTCAAGGACAGACGAAGTATGGCTACACCTTC. The rearrangement uses TRBV20-1 and TRBJ1-2; a possible D gene is TRBD1 (6 bases). The ends were cut back, 5 bases at V and 5 bases at J, with 15 bases in the middle. The germline V gene encodes CDR1 DFQATT and CDR2 SNEGSKA (reference sequence). The CDR3 spans 13 residues.

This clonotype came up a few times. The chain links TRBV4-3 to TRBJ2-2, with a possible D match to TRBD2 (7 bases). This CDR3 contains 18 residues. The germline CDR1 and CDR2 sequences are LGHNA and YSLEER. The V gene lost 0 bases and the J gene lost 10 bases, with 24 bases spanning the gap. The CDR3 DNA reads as TGCGCCAGCAGCCAAGATAAGGCACTCGGGGGGCGGTTGGTGGAGCTGTTTTTT. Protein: CASSQDKALGGRLVELFF.

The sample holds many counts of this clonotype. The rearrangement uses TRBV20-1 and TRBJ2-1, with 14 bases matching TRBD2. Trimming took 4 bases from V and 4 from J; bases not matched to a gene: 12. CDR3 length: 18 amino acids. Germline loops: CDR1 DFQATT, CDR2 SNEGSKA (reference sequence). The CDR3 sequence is CSATKSGTSGGLYNEQFF. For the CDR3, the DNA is TGCAGTGCTACCAAATCAGGGACTAGCGGGGGTTTATACAATGAGCAGTTCTTC.

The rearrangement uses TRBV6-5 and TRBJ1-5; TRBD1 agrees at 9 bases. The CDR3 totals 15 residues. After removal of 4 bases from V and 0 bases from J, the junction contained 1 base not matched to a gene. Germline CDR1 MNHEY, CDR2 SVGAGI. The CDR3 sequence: CASSWGQGSNQPQHF. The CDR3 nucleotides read TGTGCCAGCAGTTGGGGACAGGGTAGCAATCAGCCCCAGCATTTT.

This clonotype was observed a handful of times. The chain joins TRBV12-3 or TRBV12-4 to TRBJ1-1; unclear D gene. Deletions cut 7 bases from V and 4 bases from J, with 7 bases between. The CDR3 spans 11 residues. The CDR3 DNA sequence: TGTGCCAGCACTTCCCTCACTGAAGCTTTCTTT. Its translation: CASTSLTEAFF.

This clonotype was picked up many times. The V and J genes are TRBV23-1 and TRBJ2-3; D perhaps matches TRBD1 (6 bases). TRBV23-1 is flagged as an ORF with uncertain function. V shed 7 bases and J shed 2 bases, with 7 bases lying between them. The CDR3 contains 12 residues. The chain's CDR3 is CASKGVTDTQYF. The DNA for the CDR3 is TGCGCCAGCAAGGGGGTCACAGATACGCAGTATTTT.

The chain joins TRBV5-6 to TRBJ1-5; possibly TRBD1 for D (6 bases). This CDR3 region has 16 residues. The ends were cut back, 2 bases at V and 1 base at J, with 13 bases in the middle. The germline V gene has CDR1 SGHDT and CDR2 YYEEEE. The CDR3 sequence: CASSFRGPGSNQPQHF. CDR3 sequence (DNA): TGTGCCAGCAGCTTCCGGGGGCCTGGAAGCAATCAGCCCCAGCATTTT.